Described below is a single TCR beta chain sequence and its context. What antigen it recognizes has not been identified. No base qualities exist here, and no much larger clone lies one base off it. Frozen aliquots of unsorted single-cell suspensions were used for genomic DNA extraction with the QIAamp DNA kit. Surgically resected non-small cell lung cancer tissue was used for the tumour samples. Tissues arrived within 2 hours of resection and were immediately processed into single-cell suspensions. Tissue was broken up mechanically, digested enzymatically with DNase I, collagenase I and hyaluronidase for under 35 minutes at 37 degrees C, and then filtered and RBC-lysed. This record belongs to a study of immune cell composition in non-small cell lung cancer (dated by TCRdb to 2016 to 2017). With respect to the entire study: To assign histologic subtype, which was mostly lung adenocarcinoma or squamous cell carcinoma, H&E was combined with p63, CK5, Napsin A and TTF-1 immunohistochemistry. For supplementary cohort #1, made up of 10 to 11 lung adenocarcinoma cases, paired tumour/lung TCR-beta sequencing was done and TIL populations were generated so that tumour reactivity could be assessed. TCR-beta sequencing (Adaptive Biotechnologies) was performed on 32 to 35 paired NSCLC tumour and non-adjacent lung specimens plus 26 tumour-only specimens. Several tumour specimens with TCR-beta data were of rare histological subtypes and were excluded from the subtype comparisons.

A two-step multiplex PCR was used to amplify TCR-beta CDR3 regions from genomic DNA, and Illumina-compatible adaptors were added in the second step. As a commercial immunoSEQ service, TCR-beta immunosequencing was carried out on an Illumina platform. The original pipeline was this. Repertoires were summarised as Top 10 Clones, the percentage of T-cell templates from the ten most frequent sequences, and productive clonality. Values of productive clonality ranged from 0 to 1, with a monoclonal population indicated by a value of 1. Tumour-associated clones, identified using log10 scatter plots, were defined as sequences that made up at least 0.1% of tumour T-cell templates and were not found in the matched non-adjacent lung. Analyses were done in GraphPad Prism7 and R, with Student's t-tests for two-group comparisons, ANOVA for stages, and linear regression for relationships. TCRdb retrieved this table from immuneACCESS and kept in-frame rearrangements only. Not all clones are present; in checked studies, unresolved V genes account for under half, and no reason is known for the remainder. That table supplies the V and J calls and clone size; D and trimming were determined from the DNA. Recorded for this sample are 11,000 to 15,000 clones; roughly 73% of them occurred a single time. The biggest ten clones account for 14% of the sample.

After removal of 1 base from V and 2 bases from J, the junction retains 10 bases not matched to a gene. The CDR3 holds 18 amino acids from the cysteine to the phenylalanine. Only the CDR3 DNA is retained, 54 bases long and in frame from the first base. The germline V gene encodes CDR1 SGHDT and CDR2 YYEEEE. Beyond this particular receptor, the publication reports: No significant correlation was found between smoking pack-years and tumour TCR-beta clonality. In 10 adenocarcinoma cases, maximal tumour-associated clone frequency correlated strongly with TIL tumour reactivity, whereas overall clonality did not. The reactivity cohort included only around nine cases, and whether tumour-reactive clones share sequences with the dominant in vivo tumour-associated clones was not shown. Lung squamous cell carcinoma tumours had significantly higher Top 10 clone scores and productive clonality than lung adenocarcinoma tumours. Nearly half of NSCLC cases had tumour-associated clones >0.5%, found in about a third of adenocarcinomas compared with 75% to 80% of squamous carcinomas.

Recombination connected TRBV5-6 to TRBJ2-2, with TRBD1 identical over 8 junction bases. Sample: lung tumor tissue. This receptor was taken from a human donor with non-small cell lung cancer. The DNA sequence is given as TGTGCCAGCAGCTTGTTGCGCGGGACAGGACTTAACACCGGGGAGCTGTTTTTT. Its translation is CASSLLRGTGLNTGELFF.